The sequence of this T cell receptor beta chain was determined in a study of blood T cell repertoires in COVID-19. In the study overall: Sites across the United States, Italy and Spain contributed samples from acute and convalescent COVID-19. T cells, B-cell-depleted T cells, or PBMCs supplied cDNA or gDNA.

In the source study's methods: Counts of nucleated cells, estimated from reference gene primer amplification, were obtained. Assay: immunoSEQ multiplex PCR; the TCRdb copy retains only in-frame clones and omits some. V and J calls and clone size are as listed in that table; D and trimming were resolved from the DNA. This table has tens of thousands of clones, roughly 88% appearing once. V shed 4 bases and J 1 base; nucleotides not matched to a gene: 3. The CDR3 runs to 16 residues. Germline CDR1 SGDLS, CDR2 YYNGEE. The chain combines TRBV9 with TRBJ1-4, with TRBD1 identical over 11 bases. The sequenced sample consisted of peripheral blood. This TCR was sampled from a woman in her 70s with acute or convalescent COVID-19. Written as DNA, the CDR3 is TGTGCCAGCAGCCTAGGGACAGGGGGAACTAATGAAAAACTGTTTTTT. Translated, it gives CASSLGTGGTNEKLFF.